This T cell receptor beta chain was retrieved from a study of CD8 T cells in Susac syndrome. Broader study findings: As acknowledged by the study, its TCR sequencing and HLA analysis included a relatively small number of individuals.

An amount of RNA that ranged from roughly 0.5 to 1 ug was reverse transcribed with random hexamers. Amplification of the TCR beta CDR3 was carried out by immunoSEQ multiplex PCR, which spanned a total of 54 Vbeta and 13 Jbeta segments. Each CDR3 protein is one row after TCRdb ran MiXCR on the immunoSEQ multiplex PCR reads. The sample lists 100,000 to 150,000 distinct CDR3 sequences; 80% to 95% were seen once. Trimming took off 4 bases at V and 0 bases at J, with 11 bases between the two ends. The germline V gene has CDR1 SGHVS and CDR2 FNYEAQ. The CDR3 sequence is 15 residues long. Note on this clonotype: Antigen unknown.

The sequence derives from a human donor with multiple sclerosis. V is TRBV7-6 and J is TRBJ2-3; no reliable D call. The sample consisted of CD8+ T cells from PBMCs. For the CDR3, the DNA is TGTGCCAGCAGCTCCCTGGCAACTAGCACAGATACGCAGTATTTT. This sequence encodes CASSSLATSTDTQYF.